The present T cell receptor beta chain was sequenced within a study of T cell changes during pregnancy in multiple sclerosis. Clones were read by immunoSEQ multiplex PCR, and TCRdb kept only the in-frame ones, dropping some. Of roughly 69,000 clones listed, around 90% are singletons. The receptor comes from a female donor in good health, enrolled as a control in a pregnancy study. The specimen was CD4+ T cells from peripheral blood mononuclear cells, collected in the third trimester of pregnancy.

CDR3 region: CASSGLAGQETQYF. In DNA, the CDR3 is TGTGCCAGCAGTGGGCTGGCGGGACAAGAGACCCAGTACTTC. This chain connects TRBV6-1 to TRBJ2-5; TRBD2 might be the D (6 bases). Germline V gene lookup returns CDR1 MNHNS and CDR2 SASEGT. This CDR3 comprises 14 residues. Trimming took 4 bases from V and 2 from J, leaving 11 bases between them.